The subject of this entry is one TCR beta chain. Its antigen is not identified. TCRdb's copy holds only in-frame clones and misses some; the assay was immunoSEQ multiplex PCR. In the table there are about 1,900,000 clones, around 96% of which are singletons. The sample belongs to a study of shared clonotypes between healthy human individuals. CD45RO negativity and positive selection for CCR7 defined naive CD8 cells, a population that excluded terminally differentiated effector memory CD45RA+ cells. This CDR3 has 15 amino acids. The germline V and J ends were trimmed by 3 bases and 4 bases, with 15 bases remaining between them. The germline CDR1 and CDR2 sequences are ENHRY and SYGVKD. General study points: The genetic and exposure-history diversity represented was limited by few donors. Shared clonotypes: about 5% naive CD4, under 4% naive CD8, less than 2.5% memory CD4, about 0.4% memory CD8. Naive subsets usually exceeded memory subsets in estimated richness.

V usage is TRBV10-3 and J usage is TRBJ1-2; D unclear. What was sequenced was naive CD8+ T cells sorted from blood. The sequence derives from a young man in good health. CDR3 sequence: CAISEALGDRYGYTF. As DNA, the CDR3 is TGTGCCATCAGTGAAGCCCTCGGTGACCGCTATGGCTACACCTTC.